A selection of T cell receptor beta chains follows, all from one sample in a study of cytomegalovirus exposure and HLA in healthy donors. Some clones are missing from TCRdb's copy, which holds only in-frame ones; the method was immunoSEQ multiplex PCR. The sample lists some 79,000 clones, 63% occurring once. Source material: PBMCs. The source is a woman aged 40 to 49 in good health and CMV-seropositive. CDR3s leave out the opening cysteine and the closing phenylalanine or tryptophan.

v_gene: TRBV21-1; CDR3aa: ASSKGRVSSYNSPLH
v_gene: TRBV11-2; CDR3aa: ASSLADRANTEAF
v_gene: TRBV6-6; CDR3aa: ASSRAGGSSNEQF
v_gene: TRBV27; CDR3aa: ASSRPPGLGIPYEQY
v_gene: TRBV5-1; CDR3aa: ASSFSRANVLT
v_gene: TRBV9; CDR3aa: ASSVGGLAETQY
v_gene: TRBV4-3; CDR3aa: ASSQGYTGGSYEQY
v_gene: TRBV29-1; CDR3aa: SVGAGNYGYT
v_gene: TRBV6-5; CDR3aa: ASSRLQGTYEQY
v_gene: TRBV29-1; CDR3aa: SVLGGLTEAF